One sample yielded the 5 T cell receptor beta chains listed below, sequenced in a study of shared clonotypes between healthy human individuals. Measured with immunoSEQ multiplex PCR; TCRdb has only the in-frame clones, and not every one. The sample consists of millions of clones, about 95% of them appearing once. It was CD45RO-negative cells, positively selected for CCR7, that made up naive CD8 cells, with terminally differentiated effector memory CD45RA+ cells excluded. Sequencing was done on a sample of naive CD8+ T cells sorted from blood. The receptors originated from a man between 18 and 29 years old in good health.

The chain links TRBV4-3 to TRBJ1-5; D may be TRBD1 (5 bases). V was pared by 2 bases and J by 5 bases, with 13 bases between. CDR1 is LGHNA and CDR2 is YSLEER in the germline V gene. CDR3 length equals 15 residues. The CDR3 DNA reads TGCGCCAGCAGCCAACTTTTGGACACTGATCAGCCCCAGCATTTT. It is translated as CASSQLLDTDQPQHF.

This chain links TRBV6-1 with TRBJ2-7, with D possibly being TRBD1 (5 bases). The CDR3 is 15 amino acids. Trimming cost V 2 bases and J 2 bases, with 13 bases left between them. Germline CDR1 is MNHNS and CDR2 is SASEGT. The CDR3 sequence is CASSEIGHLTYEQYF. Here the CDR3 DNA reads TGTGCCAGCAGTGAAATTGGACACCTAACCTACGAGCAGTACTTC.

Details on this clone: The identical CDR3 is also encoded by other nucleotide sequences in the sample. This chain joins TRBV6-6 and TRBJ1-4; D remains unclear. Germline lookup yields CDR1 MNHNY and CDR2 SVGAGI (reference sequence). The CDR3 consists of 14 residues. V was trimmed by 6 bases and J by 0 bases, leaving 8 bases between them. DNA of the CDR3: TGTGCCAGCAGCGACCTTGCAACTAATGAAAAACTGTTTTTT. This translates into CASSDLATNEKLFF.

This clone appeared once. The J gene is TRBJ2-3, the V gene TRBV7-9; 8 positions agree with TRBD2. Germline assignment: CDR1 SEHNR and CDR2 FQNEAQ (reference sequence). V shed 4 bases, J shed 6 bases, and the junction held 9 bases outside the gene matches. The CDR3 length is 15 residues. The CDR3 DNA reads TGTGCCAGCAGCTACGACGGGGGGGCACCCGATACGCAGTATTTT. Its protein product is CASSYDGGAPDTQYF.

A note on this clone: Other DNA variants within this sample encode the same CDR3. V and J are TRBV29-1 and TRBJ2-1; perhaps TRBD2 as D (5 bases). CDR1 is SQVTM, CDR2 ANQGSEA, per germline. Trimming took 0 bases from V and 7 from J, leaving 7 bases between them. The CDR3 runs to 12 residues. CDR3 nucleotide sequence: TGCAGCGTTGAAGAAGGCGGGAATGAGCAGTTCTTC. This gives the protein CSVEEGGNEQFF.